This TCR beta chain was observed in a study of T cell repertoires in cytomegalovirus infection. Study-wide background: In public TCR beta signatures, there were indications of both CMV infection and matching HLA type.

This clonotype was picked up a small number of times. Its antigen is unidentified. TCRdb independently ran MiXCR on the reads; one entry per CDR3 protein. The sample has approximately 260,000 distinct CDR3 sequences; approximately 15% are singletons. V was clipped by 5 bases and J by 4 bases; unmatched bases: 6. Germline V CDR1 and CDR2: SNHLY, FYNNEI. The CDR3 extends over 14 amino acids. Study results and caveats: Frequencies of public TCR beta families were cumulated, and this identified carriers of CMV plus the relevant HLA. Dominating the ex vivo response were HLA-C-restricted CMV-specific TCR beta clonotypes.

The receptor's source is a human donor in good health (CMV status not recorded). Some clones in this sample may be carry-over from other donors' samples. This chain connects TRBV2 to TRBJ1-1; 8 positions match TRBD1. Sequencing used CD8+ T cells from PBMCs. CDR3 in DNA: TGTGCCAGCAGTTTTACAGGGGGAGGCACTGAAGCTTTCTTT. Protein sequence: CASSFTGGGTEAFF.